This T cell receptor beta chain was identified during a study of identical twins. Study outcomes and limitations: Beta out-of-frame sequences displayed a weaker excess of sharing between twins.

This clonotype was observed a handful of times. Its specificity is not known. Germline CDR1 and CDR2: ENHRY and SYGVKD. Trimming cost V 6 bases and J 3 bases, with 9 bases left between them. The CDR3 has 12 amino acids. TCRdb reprocessed the 5' RACE reads via MiXCR and lists one record per CDR3 protein. The data contain some 690,000 distinct CDR3 sequences, around 20% of them singletons. These data were also filed under a second study, of T cells expressing NK-cell markers. That study reports: In the group of eight sequenced donors, seven were HCMV-seropositive and one was seronegative. Sorting was limited to alpha-beta TCR-expressing T cells with an anti-gamma-delta TCR antibody in several experiments. In a handful of donors, dominant CD3+CD56+NKG2C+ clones formed about 1.0-7.5% of CD8+ cells.

The sequencing input was PBMCs. The chain combines TRBV10-3 with TRBJ2-7; D not resolved. The sequence was collected from a woman between 18 and 29 years old in good health. The CDR3 DNA follows: TGTGCCATCAGCCTAATCGGCTACGAGCAGTACTTC. The encoded protein is CAISLIGYEQYF.